This note documents a single TCR beta chain sequence. There are a few counts of this clonotype. The antigen this receptor binds is unknown. The input lacks base qualities; no much larger clone sits a single base away. All donors were healthy Caucasians. Three pairs of female monozygotic twins, all aged roughly 18 to 30 years, made up the twin cohort. Positive isolation kits from Invitrogen were used to isolate CD4+ and CD8+ T cell populations. The sample originates from a study of identical twins (dated by TCRdb to about 2016). In the study overall: The study deep-sequenced TCR alpha and beta repertoires from monozygotic twins, unrelated adults of various ages and cord blood to test whether fetal clonotypes persist. Replicate twin experiments were performed at different times using different library preparation protocols to rule out contamination.

Reading from cysteine to phenylalanine, the CDR3 counts 15 amino acids. Of the read, only the CDR3 DNA is kept; its 45 bases are in frame from base 1. The CDR1 and CDR2 encoded by the germline V gene are SGHAT and FQNNGV. At the junction V is shortened by 5 bases and J by 5 bases; bases outside the gene matches: 7. Study-wide conclusions, independent of this receptor: Zero-insertion analyses could be partly confounded by invariant T cells such as MAIT and iNKT, although diverse VJ usage argued against such confounding for most clonotypes. Excess twin sharing in beta out-of-frame sequences was weaker because fewer shared sequences lowered the signal-to-noise ratio. Compared with coincidental sharing between unrelated individuals, out-of-frame TCR alpha sequences shared between twins showed an excess of sequences with low generation probability. In monozygotic twins, out-of-frame TCR alpha sharing was systematically underestimated by recombination models, although the models agreed with sharing between unrelated individuals. Because the same donors could not be followed over many years, the conclusions relied on cross-sectional statistical analysis. Fewer insertions were carried by abundant cord blood beta clonotypes; a weaker similar trend was observed in young adult naive repertoires, while no such trend was observed in memory repertoires.

The library was prepared using 5' RACE. The sample was run on an Illumina HiSeq 2000. Template switching introduced a universal primer binding site; the final cDNA contained a unique molecular identifier, enabling accurate counting of TCR cDNA molecules. Specific primers in the conserved constant-segment region were used to synthesize first-strand cDNA for TCR alpha and beta chains. Each cDNA library was double barcoded, with a SMART-Mk sample barcode plus Illumina barcodes, to control for contamination. TruSeq adapter sequences along with Illumina sample barcodes were introduced in two successive PCR steps. TCR alpha and beta cDNA libraries were sequenced on the Illumina HiSeq platform with custom primers. On the study's bioinformatics: Unique molecular identifiers were extracted from raw reads with MiGEC, and CDR3 positions were determined with MiXCR. Recombination models were inferred per individual with the repgenHMM and IGoR tools using an EM algorithm. The analysis of shared clonotypes was done with the tcR package in R, with sharing normalized by the product of cloneset sizes. Out-of-frame nonproductive sequences were analyzed to study raw recombination free of thymic and clonal selection effects. In-frame beta chains were kept once TCRdb had trimmed the public reads at Q25 with fastp and called clones with MiXCR. Each record represents a unique CDR3 protein, reported with the most common genes and DNA among its rows. TCRdb's processing, not the study's, gives the V and J calls here. The sample data list fewer than 500,000 distinct CDR3 sequences, and roughly an eighth of these were observed just once. The ten largest clones take up 0.95% to 1% of the sample.

In addition, the sample was reused for a study of yellow fever vaccine responses in identical twins. As the second paper documents: According to the authors, in identical twins the way T cells responded to vaccination appeared partly convergent and partly personalized. The study precisely tracked vaccine-responding T cell clones in identical twins.

Sample: CD4+ T cells sorted from blood. Rearrangement joined TRBV11-2 to TRBJ2-4; the junction holds 9 bases that match TRBD1. This receptor was identified in a young woman in good health. The nucleotide sequence reads as follows: TGTGCCAGCAGCGCACAGGGGGCGCGGGAAAACATTCAGTACTTC. It codes for CASSAQGARENIQYF.